The rows below give T cell receptor beta chains drawn from one sample of a study of glioma-infiltrating T cells after dendritic cell vaccination. The method was immunoSEQ multiplex PCR; TCRdb's version includes in-frame clones alone and lacks a portion of them. The top ten clones hold around 2.3% of a sample with about 73,000 clones, roughly four fifths of them seen once. Sequenced here: blood, sampled before dendritic cell vaccination. The receptors shown here come from a human donor with glioblastoma. The CDR3 runs from the conserved cysteine through the conserved F or W. A D gene is named only where the DNA matches it firmly. Size values are once, few and many counts, or a class for expanded clones, and some rows have none.

d_call j_call clone_size v_call cdr3_nt cdr3_aa
TRBD2 TRBJ2-1 . TRBV6-1 TGTGCCAGCAGTGAACTTAGACTAGCGTTAAGCTCCTACAATGAGCAGTTCTTC CASSELRLALSSYNEQFF
. TRBJ2-2 . TRBV11-2 TGTGCCAGCAGCTCCCAGAACACCGGGGAGCTGTTTTTT CASSSQNTGELFF
. TRBJ2-1 . TRBV19 TGTGCCAGTAGCTCCTTAGCGGAGAACCCCTACAATGAGCAGTTCTTC CASSSLAENPYNEQFF
. TRBJ2-2 . TRBV5-4 TGTGCCAGCAGCCCCGGACAACATAACACCGGGGAGCTGTTTTTT CASSPGQHNTGELFF
. TRBJ1-1 . TRBV27 TGTGCCAGCAGCTCTCCGGGAGCCACTGAAGCTTTCTTT CASSSPGATEAFF
. TRBJ1-1 once TRBV7-8 TGTGCCAGCAGCCCCGGGACACCGAACACTGAAGCTTTCTTT CASSPGTPNTEAFF
. TRBJ1-3 . TRBV7-2 TGTGCCAGCAGCTTAGCCGGAGGGGTTGGAAACACCATATATTTT CASSLAGGVGNTIYF
TRBD1 TRBJ1-5 few TRBV19 TGTGCCAGTAGATGGACAGGGGGTCGGCAGCCCCAGCATTTT CASRWTGGRQPQHF
. TRBJ1-5 once TRBV7-9 TGTGCCAGCAGCTTATTGACAATAAATCAGCCCCAGCATTTT CASSLLTINQPQHF
TRBD2 TRBJ2-3 few TRBV6-4 TGTGCCAGCAGTGACTCAGCGGGGGGCGCAGATACGCAGTATTTT CASSDSAGGADTQYF
TRBD2 TRBJ2-3 . TRBV5-1 TGCGCCAGCAGCAATAGCGGGAGATGGACAGATACGCAGTATTTT CASSNSGRWTDTQYF
TRBD1 TRBJ2-2 . TRBV7-9 TGTGCCAGCACCAGAGGGGGCTCGAACACCGGGGAGCTGTTTTTT CASTRGGSNTGELFF
. TRBJ1-5 . TRBV27 TGTGCCAGCAGTTTGCAGGGACTGTATAGCAATCAGCCCCAGCATTTT CASSLQGLYSNQPQHF
. TRBJ1-3 few TRBV5-1 TGCGCCAGCAGCGTAGACAGCTCTGGAAACACCATATATTTT CASSVDSSGNTIYF
. TRBJ2-1 . TRBV10-3 TGTGCCATCAGAATTCCTGACAATGAGCAGTTCTTC CAIRIPDNEQFF
TRBD2 TRBJ2-5 . TRBV2 TGTGCCAGTAAACCGGGACTAGCGGGGAGGGAGACCCAGTACTTC CASKPGLAGRETQYF